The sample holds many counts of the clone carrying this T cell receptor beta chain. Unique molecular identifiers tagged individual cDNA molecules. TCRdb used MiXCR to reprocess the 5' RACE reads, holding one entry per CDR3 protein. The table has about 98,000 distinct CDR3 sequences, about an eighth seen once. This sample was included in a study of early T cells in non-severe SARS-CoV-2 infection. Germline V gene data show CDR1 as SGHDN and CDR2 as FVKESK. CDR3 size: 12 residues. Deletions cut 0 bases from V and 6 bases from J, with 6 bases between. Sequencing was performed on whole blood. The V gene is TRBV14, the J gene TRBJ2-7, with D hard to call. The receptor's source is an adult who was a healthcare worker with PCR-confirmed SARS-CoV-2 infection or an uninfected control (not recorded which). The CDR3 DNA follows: TGTGCCAGCAGCCAAGATCCCCCCGAGCAGTACTTC. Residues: CASSQDPPEQYF.